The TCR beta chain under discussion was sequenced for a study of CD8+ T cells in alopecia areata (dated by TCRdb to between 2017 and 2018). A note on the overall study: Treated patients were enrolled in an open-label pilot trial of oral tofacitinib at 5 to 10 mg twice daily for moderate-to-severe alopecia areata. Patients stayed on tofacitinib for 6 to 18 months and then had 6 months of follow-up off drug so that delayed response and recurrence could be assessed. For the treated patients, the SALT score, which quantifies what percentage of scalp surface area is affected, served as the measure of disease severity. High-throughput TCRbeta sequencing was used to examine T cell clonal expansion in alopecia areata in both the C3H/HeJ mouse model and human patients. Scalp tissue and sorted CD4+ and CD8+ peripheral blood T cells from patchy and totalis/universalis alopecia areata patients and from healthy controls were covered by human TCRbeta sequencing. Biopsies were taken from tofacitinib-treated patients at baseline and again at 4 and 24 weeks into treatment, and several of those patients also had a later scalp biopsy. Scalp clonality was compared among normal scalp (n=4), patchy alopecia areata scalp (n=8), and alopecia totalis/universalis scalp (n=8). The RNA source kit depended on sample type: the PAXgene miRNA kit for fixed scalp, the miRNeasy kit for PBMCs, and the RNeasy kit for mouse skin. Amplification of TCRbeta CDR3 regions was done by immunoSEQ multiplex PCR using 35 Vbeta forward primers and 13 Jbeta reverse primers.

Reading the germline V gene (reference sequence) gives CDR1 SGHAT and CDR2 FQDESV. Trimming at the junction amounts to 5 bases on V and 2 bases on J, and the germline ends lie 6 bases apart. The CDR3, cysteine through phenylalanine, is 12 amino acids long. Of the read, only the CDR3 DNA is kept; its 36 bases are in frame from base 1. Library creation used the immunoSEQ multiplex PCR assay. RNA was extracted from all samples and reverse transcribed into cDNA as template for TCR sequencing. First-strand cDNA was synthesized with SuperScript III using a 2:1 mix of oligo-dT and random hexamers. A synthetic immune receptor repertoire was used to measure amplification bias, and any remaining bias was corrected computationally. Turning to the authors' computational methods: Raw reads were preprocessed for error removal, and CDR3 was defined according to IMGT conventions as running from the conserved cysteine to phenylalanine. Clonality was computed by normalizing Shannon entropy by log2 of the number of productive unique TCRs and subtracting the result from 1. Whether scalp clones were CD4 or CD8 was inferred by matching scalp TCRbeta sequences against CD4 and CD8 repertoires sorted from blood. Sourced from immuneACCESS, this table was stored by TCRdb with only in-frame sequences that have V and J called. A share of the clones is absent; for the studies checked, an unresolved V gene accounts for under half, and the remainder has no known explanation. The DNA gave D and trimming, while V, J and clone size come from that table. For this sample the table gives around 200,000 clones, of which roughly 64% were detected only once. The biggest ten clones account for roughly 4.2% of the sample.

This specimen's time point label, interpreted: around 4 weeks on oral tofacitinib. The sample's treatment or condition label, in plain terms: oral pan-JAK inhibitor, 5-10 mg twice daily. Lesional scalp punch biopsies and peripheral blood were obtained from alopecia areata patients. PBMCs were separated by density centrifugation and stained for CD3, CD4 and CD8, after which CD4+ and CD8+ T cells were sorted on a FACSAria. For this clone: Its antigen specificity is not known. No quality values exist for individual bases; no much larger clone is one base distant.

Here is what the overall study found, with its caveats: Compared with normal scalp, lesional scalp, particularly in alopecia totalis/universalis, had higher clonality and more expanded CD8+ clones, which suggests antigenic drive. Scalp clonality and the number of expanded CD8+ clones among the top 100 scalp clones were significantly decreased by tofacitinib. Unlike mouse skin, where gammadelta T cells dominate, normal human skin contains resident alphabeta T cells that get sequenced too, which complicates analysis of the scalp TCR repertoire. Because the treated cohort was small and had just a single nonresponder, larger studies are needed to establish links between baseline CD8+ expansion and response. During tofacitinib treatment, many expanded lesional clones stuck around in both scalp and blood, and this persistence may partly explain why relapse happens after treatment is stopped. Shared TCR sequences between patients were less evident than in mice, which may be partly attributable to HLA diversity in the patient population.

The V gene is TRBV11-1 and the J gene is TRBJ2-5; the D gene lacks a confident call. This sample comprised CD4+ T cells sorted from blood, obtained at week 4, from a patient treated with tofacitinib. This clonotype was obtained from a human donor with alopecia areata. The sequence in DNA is TGTGCCAGCAGCGACTTGCAAGAGACCCAGTACTTC. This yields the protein CASSDLQETQYF.